These 28 T cell receptor beta chains originate from one sample sequenced in a study of control samples from healthy donors and cancer patients. The data were produced by immunoSEQ multiplex PCR, yet TCRdb's version contains in-frame clones alone and is incomplete. The repertoire holds 35,000 to 45,000 clones, around 78% seen once, with 45% to 50% in the top ten. Source material: blood. The receptors shown here come from a man aged 60 to 69 in good health.

V and J are TRBV4-3 and TRBJ2-3, with D hard to call. Germline CDR1 reads LGHNA; CDR2 reads YSLEER. V was pared by 0 bases and J by 1 base, with 11 bases between. CDR3 size: 16 residues. The CDR3 loop reads CASSQDYRGGTDTQYF. DNA for the CDR3: TGCGCCAGCAGCCAAGATTACCGAGGAGGCACAGATACGCAGTATTTT.

The CDR3 region is CASSSPDRELGEQFF. CDR3 DNA sequence: TGTGCCAGCAGCTCCCCGGACAGGGAATTAGGTGAGCAGTTCTTC. V and J are TRBV6-6 and TRBJ2-1, with TRBD1 matching over 8 bases. The trim removed 6 bases at V and 9 bases at J, leaving 13 bases unmatched. The CDR3 spans 15 residues. Germline V gene lookup returns CDR1 MNHNY and CDR2 SVGAGI (reference sequence).

V usage is TRBV15 and J usage is TRBJ1-1; D unresolved. Germline CDR1 is LNHNV and CDR2 is YYDKDF (reference sequence). With 6 bases removed from V and 0 bases from J, the gap between germline ends came to 11 bases. The CDR3 loop spans 14 amino acids. DNA of the CDR3: TGTGCCACCAGGCCCAGGAGCATGAACACTGAAGCTTTCTTT. Amino acid sequence: CATRPRSMNTEAFF.

The gene calls are TRBV30 and TRBJ2-5; a possible D gene is TRBD1 (6 bases). The germline V gene encodes CDR1 GTSNPN and CDR2 SVGIG (reference sequence). This CDR3 comprises 13 residues. V lost 5 bases and J 2 bases, leaving 12 bases between the germline ends. This CDR3 reads CAWGGGLQETQYF. Here the CDR3 DNA reads TGTGCCTGGGGGGGCGGTCTACAAGAGACCCAGTACTTC.

The rearrangement joins TRBV9 to TRBJ2-1; TRBD2 aligns across 14 bases. This CDR3 contains 14 residues. Germline CDR1 and CDR2: SGDLS and YYNGEE. V dropped 3 bases and J dropped 9; count of bases not matched to a gene: 2. The CDR3 region is CASSGLAGGIEQFF. CDR3 bases: TGTGCCAGCAGCGGACTAGCGGGGGGGATTGAGCAGTTCTTC.

This clone was seen only a few times. V usage is TRBV7-9 and J usage is TRBJ1-4; D unclear. This CDR3 spans 15 amino acids. The V end was cut by 3 bases, the J end by 2 bases, with 10 bases between. In germline, CDR1 is SEHNR, CDR2 FQNEAQ (reference sequence). CDR3 sequence reads: CASSFPAGTNEKLFF. The DNA for the CDR3 is TGTGCCAGCAGCTTTCCTGCCGGCACTAATGAAAAACTGTTTTTT.

The sample holds one count of this clone. This CDR3 is CASRDNRPGEAFF. For the CDR3, the DNA is TGTGCCAGCAGAGACAACAGGCCCGGTGAAGCTTTCTTT. The chain recombines TRBV2 with TRBJ1-1; D possibly corresponds to TRBD1 (5 bases). V lost 6 bases and J 7 bases, leaving 15 bases between the germline ends. The CDR3 runs 13 residues. In germline, CDR1 is SNHLY, CDR2 FYNNEI.

CDR3 nucleotide sequence: TGTGCCAGCAGCGTAGGAGCGGGAGCAGCCTACAATGAGCAGTTCTTC. Translation: CASSVGAGAAYNEQFF. J is TRBJ2-1 and V is TRBV9; 8 nucleotides line up with TRBD2. The CDR3 is 16 amino acids. The V and J ends lost 0 bases and 2 bases, in that order; junction bases with no gene match: 4. Germline V lookup: CDR1 SGDLS, CDR2 YYNGEE. Together with reference TRBV9 and TRBJ2-1, the CDR3 gives the full variable domain: DSGVTQTPKHLITATGQRVTLRCSPRSGDLSVYWYQQSLDQGLQFLIQYYNGEERAKGNILERFSAQQFPDLHSELNLSSLELGDSALYFCASSVGAGAAYNEQFFGPGTRLTVL.

The V gene is TRBV10-2, the J gene TRBJ1-1; D ambiguous. The CDR3 has 12 residues. V was clipped by 4 bases and J by 4 bases, with 7 bases between them. Germline V CDR1 and CDR2: WSHSY, SAAADI. As DNA, the CDR3 is TGCGCCAGCAGTGTCGGTGGCACTGAAGCTTTCTTT. This sequence encodes CASSVGGTEAFF.

V usage is TRBV13 and J usage is TRBJ1-4; perhaps TRBD1 as D (5 bases). CDR3 length: 15 amino acids. In germline, CDR1 is PRHDT, CDR2 FYEKMQ (reference sequence). Trimming removed 6 bases at V and 0 bases at J, with 11 bases between. CDR3 loop: CASRQTAATNEKLFF. The CDR3 nucleotides are TGTGCCAGCAGGCAGACAGCGGCAACTAATGAAAAACTGTTTTTT.

The V gene is TRBV19, the J gene TRBJ2-3; D ambiguous. The germline V gene has CDR1 LNHDA and CDR2 SQIVND (reference sequence). CDR3 length: 12 amino acids. V was clipped by 8 bases and J by 3 bases, with 9 bases between them. In DNA, the CDR3 is TGTGCCAGTTCAGCTCGGACAGATACGCAGTATTTT. The encoded protein is CASSARTDTQYF.

The chain recombines TRBV4-3 with TRBJ2-7, with 8 nucleotides matching TRBD1. The V segment lost 1 base and the J segment 5 bases; nucleotides outside the gene matches: 10. Per germline, CDR1 LGHNA and CDR2 YSLEER. This CDR3 is 16 amino acids long. CDR3 sequence reads: CASSQGIGQGGDEQYF. The CDR3 nucleotides are TGCGCCAGCAGCCAAGGAATCGGACAGGGTGGCGACGAGCAGTACTTC.

As regards this clone: The junction shows a germline mismatch at one end, possibly a read error. The chain is built from TRBV11-2 and TRBJ2-5; TRBD2 matches at 12 bases. There are 13 residues in the CDR3. The germline CDR1 and CDR2 sequences are SGHAT and FQNNGV. The CDR3 DNA sequence: TGTGCCAGCAGCTGGACTAGCGGGGCATCTCCGGACTTC. This sequence encodes CASSWTSGASPDF.

The chain has TRBV7-3 and TRBJ2-1, with D maybe TRBD2 (6 bases). CDR3 length: 17 amino acids. Germline V CDR1 and CDR2: SGHTA, FQGTGA. The V end lost 5 bases, the J end lost 2 bases, and 19 bases lay between the germline ends. The CDR3 protein is CASSRRTKRTTYNEQFF. CDR3 DNA sequence: TGTGCCAGCAGCCGACGGACTAAGCGGACCACCTACAATGAGCAGTTCTTC.

CDR3 DNA sequence: TGTGCCAGCAGCTTATCTCCCGGGACAGCCCATGGCTACACCTTC. It is translated as CASSLSPGTAHGYTF. V usage is TRBV7-2 and J usage is TRBJ1-2; 7 positions match TRBD1. CDR1 is SGHTA and CDR2 is FQGNSA in the germline V gene. Trimming removed 2 bases from V and 6 bases from J; junction bases left unmatched: 9. The CDR3 is made up of 15 amino acids.

The chain joins TRBV25-1 to TRBJ2-1; the D gene could be TRBD1 or TRBD2 (6 bases each). The germline V gene encodes CDR1 MGHDK and CDR2 SYGVNS. This CDR3 contains 15 residues. With 1 base removed from V and 6 bases from J, the gap between germline ends came to 13 bases. Here the CDR3 reads CASSEWGAQGNEQFF. The DNA of the CDR3 is TGTGCCAGCAGTGAATGGGGGGCGCAAGGCAATGAGCAGTTCTTC. Looking up the rest from reference TRBV25-1 and TRBJ2-1 gives the full variable domain: EADIYQTPRYLVIGTGKKITLECSQTMGHDKMYWYQQDPGMELHLIHYSYGVNSTEKGDLSSESTVSRIRTEHFPLTLESARPSHTSQYLCASSEWGAQGNEQFFGPGTRLTVL.

This clone was recorded a few times. The rearrangement links TRBV27 to TRBJ2-2, with 9 bases lining up with TRBD1. Per germline, CDR1 MNHEY and CDR2 SMNVEV (reference sequence). J gave up 8 bases and V 6 bases, and 7 bases lay outside the gene matches. The CDR3 runs to 14 residues. The DNA for the CDR3 is TGTGCCAGCAGCTCGGGACAGGGTAGTGGGGAGCTGTTTTTT. Translated, it gives CASSSGQGSGELFF.

This chain joins TRBV5-1 and TRBJ1-1, with D perhaps matching TRBD1 (5 bases). Between the trimmed V and J ends, which lost 0 bases and 0 bases, there was a span of 6 bases. This CDR3 is built from 14 residues. The V gene's germline CDR1 is SGHRS and CDR2 YFSETQ. As DNA, the CDR3 is TGCGCCAGCAGCTTGGACAGGCTGAACACTGAAGCTTTCTTT. Translated, it gives CASSLDRLNTEAFF.

The V and J genes are TRBV18 and TRBJ2-7; weak D call: TRBD1 (6 bases). Germline V gene data show CDR1 as KGHSH and CDR2 as LQKENI. V lost 0 bases, J lost 5 bases, and 11 bases lay in between. This CDR3 region has 14 residues. Here the CDR3 reads CASSPPHRDHEQYF. Written as DNA, the CDR3 is TGTGCCAGCTCACCACCCCACAGGGACCACGAGCAGTACTTC.

The chain employs TRBV9 and TRBJ1-1, with D possibly being TRBD1 (5 bases). This CDR3 is 16 amino acids long. The V gene lost 4 bases and the J gene lost 0 bases, with 16 bases spanning the gap. Germline CDR1 SGDLS, CDR2 YYNGEE. CDR3 region: CASSPQAGTVNTEAFF. CDR3 DNA sequence: TGTGCCAGCAGCCCCCAAGCCGGGACGGTGAACACTGAAGCTTTCTTT.

The chain couples TRBV3-1 (or the pseudogene TRBV3-2) to TRBJ1-1; D is unclear. The CDR3 contains 14 residues. The V gene lost 4 bases and the J gene lost 5 bases, with 14 bases spanning the gap. CDR1 is LGHDT and CDR2 is YNNKEL in the germline V gene (reference sequence). The CDR3 sequence: CASSPLSGGTEAFF. CDR3 nucleotides: TGTGCCAGCAGCCCCCTGAGTGGCGGGACTGAAGCTTTCTTT.

This clone was recorded only once. V gene TRBV6-1 combines with J gene TRBJ1-2, with D unclear. Germline CDR1 MNHNS, CDR2 SASEGT. This CDR3 has 14 amino acids. The germline V and J ends were trimmed by 0 bases and 8 bases, with 13 bases remaining between them. CDR3 residues: CASSEALAGRGYTF. CDR3 sequence (DNA): TGTGCCAGCAGTGAAGCTCTGGCAGGTCGGGGCTACACCTTC.

The chain couples TRBV5-1 to TRBJ2-2; tentative D call: TRBD2 (7 bases). Per the germline V gene, CDR1 is SGHRS and CDR2 is YFSETQ. The CDR3 loop spans 17 amino acids. Trimming pared 0 bases from V and 5 bases from J, leaving 17 bases between. The CDR3 DNA reads TGCGCCAGCAGCTTGGCCGTCGCGGGGGCTGGAACCGGGGAGCTGTTTTTT. Amino acid sequence: CASSLAVAGAGTGELFF.

The V gene is TRBV7-9, the J gene TRBJ2-5, with 8 bases that match TRBD1. The CDR3 sequence is 16 residues long. V gave up 5 bases and J gave up 5 bases; unmatched junction bases: 13. Germline V gene data show CDR1 as SEHNR and CDR2 as FQNEAQ (reference sequence). In nucleotides, the CDR3 is TGTGCCAGCAGCCTTAGCCCTGGACAGGGTAGGGAGACCCAGTACTTC. Translating gives CASSLSPGQGRETQYF.

The genes are TRBV28 and TRBJ2-3, with D possibly being TRBD2 (6 bases). From germline, CDR1 is MDHEN and CDR2 SYDVKM. Deletions cut 5 bases from V and 2 bases from J, with 11 bases between. The CDR3 is made up of 14 amino acids. The CDR3, as DNA: TGTGCCAGCAGTACCAGCGGGCCCACAGATACGCAGTATTTT. It specifies CASSTSGPTDTQYF.

J is TRBJ2-5 and V is TRBV30; TRBD2 aligns across 8 bases. The CDR3 is 15 amino acids. V shed 2 bases, J shed 7 bases, and the junction held 12 bases outside the gene matches. In germline, CDR1 is GTSNPN, CDR2 SVGIG (reference sequence). The CDR3 bases are TGTGCCTGGAGTAACGGCGGGGGGTCCGGGGGGACCCAGTACTTC. Translated, it gives CAWSNGGGSGGTQYF.

The J gene is TRBJ2-1, the V gene TRBV25-1; maybe TRBD2 (6 bases). This CDR3 contains 16 residues. Trimming stripped 4 bases from V and 3 bases from J, with 16 bases between. Germline CDR1 MGHDK, CDR2 SYGVNS. The CDR3 bases are TGTGCCAGCAGTGCCCGGGTCGGGGGTGACTACAATGAGCAGTTCTTC. As protein: CASSARVGGDYNEQFF.

The chain combines TRBV2 with TRBJ1-2, with D perhaps matching TRBD1 (5 bases). V lost 3 bases and J 5 bases, leaving 16 bases between the germline ends. The CDR3 covers 15 residues. The germline V gene has CDR1 SNHLY and CDR2 FYNNEI. In nucleotides, the CDR3 is TGTGCCAGCAGTGATTTGGGCAGGGAAGGATATGGCTACACCTTC. This sequence encodes CASSDLGREGYGYTF. Supplemented by reference TRBV2 and TRBJ1-2, the full variable domain reads EPEVTQTPSHQVTQMGQEVILRCVPISNHLYFYWYRQILGQKVEFLVSFYNNEISEKSEIFDDQFSVERPDGSNFTLKIRSTKLEDSAMYFCASSDLGREGYGYTFGSGTRLTVV.